The clone carrying this T cell receptor (beta chain) showed up just once. The protocol was immunoSEQ multiplex PCR, while the TCRdb copy is restricted to in-frame clones and leaves out a portion. The top ten hold just over 7% of the sample, which has about 350,000 clones, less than 90% seen once. V gave up 3 bases and J gave up 6 bases; unmatched junction bases: 7. The CDR3 contains 15 residues. Germline CDR1 reads SGHTA; CDR2 reads FQGTGA. This sample was included in a study of blood T cell repertoires in COVID-19. Looking at the study overall: Italy, Spain and the United States were the sources of the convalescent and acute COVID-19 samples.

The J gene is TRBJ2-3, the V gene TRBV7-3; TRBD2 matches 9 bases. Material: peripheral blood. This clonotype was sampled from a woman aged 55-69 years with COVID-19, enrolled during active disease. This chain's CDR3 is CASSFHGTSSDTQYF. The CDR3 DNA reads TGTGCCAGCAGCTTTCACGGGACTAGCAGTGATACGCAGTATTTT.